This T cell receptor (beta chain) was observed in a study of blood T cell repertoires in COVID-19. The data were produced by immunoSEQ multiplex PCR, yet TCRdb's version contains in-frame clones alone and is incomplete. The data show about 140,000 clones, roughly 89% seen once. Germline-derived CDR1 and CDR2 are SNHLY and FYNNEI. Trimming cost V 3 bases and J 2 bases, with 8 bases left between them. The CDR3 contains 14 residues. The source of this sequence is a man aged 55-75 years with active or convalescent COVID-19. The chain has TRBV2 and TRBJ1-5, with D uncertain. The sequencing sample was made of peripheral blood. The DNA of the CDR3 is TGTGCCAGCAGTGATGCGGTTGGCAATCAGCCCCAGCATTTT. Translating it yields CASSDAVGNQPQHF.